A single sample is the source of the 9 T cell receptor gamma chains below, sequenced in a study of gamma-delta T cells after stem cell transplantation. TCRdb re-called clones from the RT-PCR reads using CATT. The data hold a few hundred gamma-chain clones, with around 68% observed a single time. The sequenced material came from gamma-delta T cells. These receptor sequences come from a human donor. It is not recorded whose cells these are; they may come from a transplant donor.

CDR3 sequence (DNA): TGTGCCACCTGGGACGGGTTTCATTATAAGAAACTCTTT. Translation gives CATWDGFHYKKLF. The rearrangement joins TRGV2 to TRGJ1 or TRGJ2. The J gene, not given by TCRdb, was assigned here from a germline match of the nucleotide sequence. V lost 0 bases to trimming and J lost 5 bases; unmatched junction nucleotides: 4. Germline assignment: CDR1 EGSNGY and CDR2 YDSYNSKV. This CDR3 is built from 13 residues.

Notes on this clone: Additional DNA sequences in this sample encode the identical CDR3. For the CDR3, the DNA is TGTGCCTTGTGGGAGGTAGAAGAGTTGGGCAAAAAAATCAAGGTATTT. It translates to CALWEVEELGKKIKVF. The chain joins TRGV9 to TRGJP. TCRdb is silent on the J gene; assignment here came from matching the DNA to germline. CDR1 and CDR2 from the germline V gene are GITISATS and ISYDGTV (reference sequence). The length of the CDR3 is 16 residues. Trimming cost V 1 base and J 5 bases; bases outside gene matches: 2.

The genes are TRGV9 and TRGJP. Because TCRdb records no J gene, it was assigned here through a match of the DNA to germline. Germline CDR1 reads GITISATS; CDR2 reads ISYDGTV (reference sequence). J gave up 5 bases and V 0 bases, and 4 bases lay outside the gene matches. This CDR3 has 17 amino acids. CDR3 loop: CALWEVHEELGKKIKVF. DNA of the CDR3: TGTGCCTTGTGGGAGGTGCACGAAGAGTTGGGCAAAAAAATCAAGGTATTT.

The chain uses TRGV4 and TRGJP1. The J gene comes from matching the DNA to germline here; TCRdb lacks it. From germline, CDR1 is EGSTGY and CDR2 YDSYTSSV. The CDR3 contains 12 residues. The ends lost 4 bases at V and 7 bases at J; junction bases unmatched: 3. For the CDR3, the DNA is TGTGCCACCTGGGACGGTGGTTGGTTCAAGATATTT. It translates to CATWDGGWFKIF.

In its sample, this clone is hyperexpanded. The chain couples TRGV3 to TRGJ1 or TRGJ2. The CDR3 consists of 13 residues. Germline-derived CDR1 and CDR2 are VTNTFY and YDVSTARD (reference sequence). V was pared by 4 bases and J by 3 bases, with 6 bases of the junction left unmatched. The CDR3 region has the DNA TGTGCCACCTGGGAGACTTCTTATTATAAGAAACTCTTT. Amino acid sequence: CATWETSYYKKLF.

The gene calls are TRGV9 and TRGJP. The J gene, absent from TCRdb, was called here by matching the DNA to germline. Germline values: CDR1 GITISATS, CDR2 ISYDGTV (reference sequence). After removal of 3 bases from V and 3 bases from J, the junction contained 5 bases not matched to a gene. CDR3 length: 17 amino acids. CDR3 protein: CALWETPQELGKKIKVF. Here the CDR3 DNA reads TGTGCCTTGTGGGAGACCCCGCAAGAGTTGGGCAAAAAAATCAAGGTATTT.

CDR3: CALWELDLTHWKLF. CDR3 nucleotides: TGTGCCTTGTGGGAGTTGGACTTGACACATTGGAAACTCTTT. The V gene is TRGV9, the J gene TRGJ1 or TRGJ2. Here the J gene was assigned by germline matching of the DNA, as TCRdb has none. This CDR3 comprises 14 residues. Germline CDR1 GITISATS, CDR2 ISYDGTV (reference sequence). J lost 12 bases, V lost 3 bases, and 17 bases had no gene match.

In regard to this clone: A single base separates this from a much larger clone, so it may be a read error. The chain uses TRGV9 and TRGJ1 or TRGJ2. The J gene, absent from TCRdb, was called here by matching the DNA to germline. The CDR3 covers 17 residues. Looked up from germline, CDR1 is GITISATS and CDR2 is ISYDGTV (reference sequence). This chain's CDR3 is CALWEGRKELGYYKKLF. Written as DNA, the CDR3 is TGTGCCCTGTGGGAGGGCAGAAAAGAGTTGGGTTATTATAAGAAACTCTTT.

This sequence joins TRGV9 and TRGJP. The J gene, not given by TCRdb, was assigned here from a germline match of the nucleotide sequence. V lost 1 base and J lost 7; bases outside the gene matches: 10. Germline V CDR1 and CDR2: GITISATS, ISYDGTV (reference sequence). This CDR3 comprises 18 residues. CDR3 coding DNA: TGTGCCTTGTGGGAGGTTCCGGATTCGGAGTTGGGCAAAAAAATCAAGGTATTT. Residues: CALWEVPDSELGKKIKVF.